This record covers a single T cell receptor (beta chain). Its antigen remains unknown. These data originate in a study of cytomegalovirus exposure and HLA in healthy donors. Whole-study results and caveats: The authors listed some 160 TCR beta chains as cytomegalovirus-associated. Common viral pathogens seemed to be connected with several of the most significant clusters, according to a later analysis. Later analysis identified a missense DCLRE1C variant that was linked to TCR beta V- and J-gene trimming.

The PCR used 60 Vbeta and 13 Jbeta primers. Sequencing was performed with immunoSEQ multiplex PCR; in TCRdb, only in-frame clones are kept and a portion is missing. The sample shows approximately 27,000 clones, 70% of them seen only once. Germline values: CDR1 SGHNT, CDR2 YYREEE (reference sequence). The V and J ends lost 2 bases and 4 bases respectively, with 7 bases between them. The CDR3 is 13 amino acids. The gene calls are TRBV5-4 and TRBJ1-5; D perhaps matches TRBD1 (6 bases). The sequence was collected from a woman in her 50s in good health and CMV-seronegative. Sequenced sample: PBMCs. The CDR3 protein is CASSFDRNQPQHF. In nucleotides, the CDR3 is TGTGCCAGCAGCTTCGACAGGAATCAGCCCCAGCATTTT.